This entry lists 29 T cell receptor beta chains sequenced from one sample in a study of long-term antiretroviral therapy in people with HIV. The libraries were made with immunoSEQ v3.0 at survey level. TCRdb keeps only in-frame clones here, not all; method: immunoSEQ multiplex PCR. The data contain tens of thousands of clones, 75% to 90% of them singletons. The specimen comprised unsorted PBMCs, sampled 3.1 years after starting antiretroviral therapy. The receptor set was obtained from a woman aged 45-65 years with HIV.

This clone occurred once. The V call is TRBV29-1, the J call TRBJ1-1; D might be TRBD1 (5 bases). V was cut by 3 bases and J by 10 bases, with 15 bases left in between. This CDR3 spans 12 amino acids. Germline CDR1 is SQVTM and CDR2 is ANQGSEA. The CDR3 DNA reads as TGCAGCGTTGACCCCTCGGGGACCCGAGCTTTCTTT. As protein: CSVDPSGTRAFF. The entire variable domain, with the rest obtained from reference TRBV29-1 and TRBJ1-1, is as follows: SAVISQKPSRDICQRGTSLTIQCQVDSQVTMMFWYRQQPGQSLTLIATANQGSEATYESGFVIDKFPISRPNLTFSTLTVSNMSPEDSSIYLCSVDPSGTRAFFGQGTRLTVV.

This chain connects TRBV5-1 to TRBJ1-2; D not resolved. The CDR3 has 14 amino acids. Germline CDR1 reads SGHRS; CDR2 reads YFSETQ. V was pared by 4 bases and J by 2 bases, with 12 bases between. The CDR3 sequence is CASSPGGQNYGYTF. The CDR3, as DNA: TGCGCCAGCAGCCCCGGAGGGCAGAACTATGGCTACACCTTC. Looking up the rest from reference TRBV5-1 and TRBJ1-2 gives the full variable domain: KAGVTQTPRYLIKTRGQQVTLSCSPISGHRSVSWYQQTPGQGLQFLFEYFSETQRNKGNFPGRFSGRQFSNSRSEMNVSTLELGDSALYLCASSPGGQNYGYTFGSGTRLTVV.

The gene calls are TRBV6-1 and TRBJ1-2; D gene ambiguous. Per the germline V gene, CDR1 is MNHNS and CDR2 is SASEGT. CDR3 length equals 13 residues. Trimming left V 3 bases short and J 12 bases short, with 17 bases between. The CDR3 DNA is TGTGCCAGCAGTGACCCTCATTCGGATGCGAACACCTTC. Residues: CASSDPHSDANTF.

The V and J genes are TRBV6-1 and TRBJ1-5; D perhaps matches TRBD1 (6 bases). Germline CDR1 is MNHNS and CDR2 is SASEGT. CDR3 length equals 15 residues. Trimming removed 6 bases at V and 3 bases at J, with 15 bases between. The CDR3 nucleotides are TGTGCCAGCAGAACTCCGGACAGCCCCAATCAGCCCCAGCATTTT. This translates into CASRTPDSPNQPQHF.

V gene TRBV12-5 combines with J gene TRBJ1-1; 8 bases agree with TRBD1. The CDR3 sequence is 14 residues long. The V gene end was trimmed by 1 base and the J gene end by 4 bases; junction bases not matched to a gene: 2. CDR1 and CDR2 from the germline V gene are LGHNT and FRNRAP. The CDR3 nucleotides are TGTGCTAGTGGTTTGGCAGGGGGCCGCACTGAAGCTTTCTTT. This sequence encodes CASGLAGGRTEAFF. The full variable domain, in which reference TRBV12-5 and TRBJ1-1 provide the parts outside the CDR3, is DARVTQTPRHKVTEMGQEVTMRCQPILGHNTVFWYRQTMMQGLELLAYFRNRAPLDDSGMPKDRFSAEMPDATLATLKIQPSEPRDSAVYFCASGLAGGRTEAFFGQGTRLTVV.

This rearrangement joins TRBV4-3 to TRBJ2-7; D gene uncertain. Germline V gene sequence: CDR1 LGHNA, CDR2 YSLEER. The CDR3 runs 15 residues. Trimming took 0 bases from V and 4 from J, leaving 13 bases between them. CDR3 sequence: CASSQDRIGLYEQYF. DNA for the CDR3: TGCGCCAGCAGCCAAGACAGAATCGGCCTATACGAGCAGTACTTC.

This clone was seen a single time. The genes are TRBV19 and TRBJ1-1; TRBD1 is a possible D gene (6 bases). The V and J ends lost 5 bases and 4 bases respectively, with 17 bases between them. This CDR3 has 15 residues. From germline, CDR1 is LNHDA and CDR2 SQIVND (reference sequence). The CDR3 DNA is TGTGCCAGTAGTGCCTACAGGGTTGACGGCACTGAAGCTTTCTTT. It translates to CASSAYRVDGTEAFF.

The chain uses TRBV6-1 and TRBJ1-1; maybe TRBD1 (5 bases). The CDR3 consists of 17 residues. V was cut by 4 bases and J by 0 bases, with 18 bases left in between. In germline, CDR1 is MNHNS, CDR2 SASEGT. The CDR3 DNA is TGTGCCAGCAGTGCTCAGAGACAGTTGTACATGAACACTGAAGCTTTCTTT. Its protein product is CASSAQRQLYMNTEAFF.

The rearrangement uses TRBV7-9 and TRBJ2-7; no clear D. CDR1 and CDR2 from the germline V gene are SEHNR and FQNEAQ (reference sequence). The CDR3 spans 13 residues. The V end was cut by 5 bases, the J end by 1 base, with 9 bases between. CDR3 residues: CASSAGQSYEQYF. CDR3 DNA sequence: TGTGCCAGCAGCGCCGGGCAGTCCTACGAGCAGTACTTC.

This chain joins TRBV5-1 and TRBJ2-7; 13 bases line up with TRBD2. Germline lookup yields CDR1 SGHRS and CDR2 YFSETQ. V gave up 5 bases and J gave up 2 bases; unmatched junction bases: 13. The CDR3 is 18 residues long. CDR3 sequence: CASSPGGLAGVSAYEQYF. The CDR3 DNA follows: TGCGCCAGCAGTCCCGGCGGACTAGCGGGGGTCTCTGCCTACGAGCAGTACTTC.

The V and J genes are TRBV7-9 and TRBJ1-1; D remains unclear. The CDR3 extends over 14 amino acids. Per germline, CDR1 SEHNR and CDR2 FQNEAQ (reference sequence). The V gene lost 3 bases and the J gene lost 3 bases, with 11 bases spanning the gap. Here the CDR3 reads CASSLGRGYTEAFF. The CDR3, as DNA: TGTGCCAGCAGCTTGGGCAGAGGGTACACTGAAGCTTTCTTT.

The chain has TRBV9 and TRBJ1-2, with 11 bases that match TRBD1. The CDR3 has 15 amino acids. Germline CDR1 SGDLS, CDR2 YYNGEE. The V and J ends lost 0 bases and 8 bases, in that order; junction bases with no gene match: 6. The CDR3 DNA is TGTGCCAGCAGCGTAGAGGACAGGGGGCGAGACGGCTACACCTTC. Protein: CASSVEDRGRDGYTF.

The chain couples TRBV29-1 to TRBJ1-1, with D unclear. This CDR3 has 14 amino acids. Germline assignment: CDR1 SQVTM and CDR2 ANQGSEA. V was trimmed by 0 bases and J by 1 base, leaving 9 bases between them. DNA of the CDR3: TGCAGCGTTGAAGATGGGCCGAGGAACACTGAAGCTTTCTTT. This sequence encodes CSVEDGPRNTEAFF. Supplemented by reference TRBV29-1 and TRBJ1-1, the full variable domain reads SAVISQKPSRDICQRGTSLTIQCQVDSQVTMMFWYRQQPGQSLTLIATANQGSEATYESGFVIDKFPISRPNLTFSTLTVSNMSPEDSSIYLCSVEDGPRNTEAFFGQGTRLTVV.

The CDR3 reads CASSVDGPNTEAFF. Written as DNA, the CDR3 is TGTGCCAGCAGCGTAGACGGGCCGAACACTGAAGCTTTCTTT. The chain carries TRBV9 and TRBJ1-1; D remains ambiguous. Trimming took off 0 bases at V and 1 base at J, with 7 bases between the two ends. CDR1 is SGDLS, CDR2 YYNGEE, per germline. The CDR3 covers 14 residues. Drawing the rest from reference TRBV9 and TRBJ1-1, the complete variable domain is DSGVTQTPKHLITATGQRVTLRCSPRSGDLSVYWYQQSLDQGLQFLIQYYNGEERAKGNILERFSAQQFPDLHSELNLSSLELGDSALYFCASSVDGPNTEAFFGQGTRLTVV.

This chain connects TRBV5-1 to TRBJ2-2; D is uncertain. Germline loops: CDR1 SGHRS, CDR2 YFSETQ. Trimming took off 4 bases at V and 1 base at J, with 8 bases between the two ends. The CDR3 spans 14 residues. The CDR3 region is CASSPDWNTGELFF. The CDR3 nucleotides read TGCGCCAGCAGCCCCGATTGGAACACCGGGGAGCTGTTTTTT.

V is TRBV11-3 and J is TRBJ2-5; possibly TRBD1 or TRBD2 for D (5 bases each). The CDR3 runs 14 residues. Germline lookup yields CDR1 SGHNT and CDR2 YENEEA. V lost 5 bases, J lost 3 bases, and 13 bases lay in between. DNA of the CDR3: TGTGCCAGCAGCCGGGACGGGGCGGAAGAGACCCAGTACTTC. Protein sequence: CASSRDGAEETQYF.

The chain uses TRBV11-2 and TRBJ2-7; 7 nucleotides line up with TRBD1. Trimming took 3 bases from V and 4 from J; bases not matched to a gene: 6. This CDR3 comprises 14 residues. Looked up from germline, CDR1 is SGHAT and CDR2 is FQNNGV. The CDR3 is CASSFRAGGYEQYF. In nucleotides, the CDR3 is TGTGCCAGCAGCTTTAGGGCAGGGGGATACGAGCAGTACTTC.

This chain's CDR3 is CASSPERGLNTEAFF. The CDR3 bases are TGTGCCAGCAGCCCAGAACGGGGGCTGAACACTGAAGCTTTCTTT. The chain combines TRBV11-1 with TRBJ1-1, with a tentative D call TRBD1 (6 bases). V dropped 5 bases and J dropped 0 bases, with 13 bases sitting between them. The CDR3 is 15 amino acids. Germline lookup yields CDR1 SGHAT and CDR2 FQDESV (reference sequence). Full variable domain (outside the CDR3, taken from reference TRBV11-1 and TRBJ1-1): EAEVAQSPRYKITEKSQAVAFWCDPISGHATLYWYRQILGQGPELLVQFQDESVVDDSQLPKDRFSAERLKGVDSTLKIQPAELGDSAMYLCASSPERGLNTEAFFGQGTRLTVV.

Written as DNA, the CDR3 is TGTGCCAGTCAAAATACCTTTAACTATGGCTACACCTTC. Protein: CASQNTFNYGYTF. The gene calls are TRBV19 and TRBJ1-2; D not resolved. Germline loops: CDR1 LNHDA, CDR2 SQIVND (reference sequence). This CDR3 is 13 amino acids long. Trimming removed 8 bases from V and 1 base from J, with 11 bases in between.

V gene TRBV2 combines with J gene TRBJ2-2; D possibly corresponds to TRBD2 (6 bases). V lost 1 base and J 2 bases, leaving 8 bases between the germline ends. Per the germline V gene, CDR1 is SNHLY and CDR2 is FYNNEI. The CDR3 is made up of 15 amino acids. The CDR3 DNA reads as TGTGCCAGCAGTGAAGTCGGACTAAACACCGGGGAGCTGTTTTTT. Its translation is CASSEVGLNTGELFF.

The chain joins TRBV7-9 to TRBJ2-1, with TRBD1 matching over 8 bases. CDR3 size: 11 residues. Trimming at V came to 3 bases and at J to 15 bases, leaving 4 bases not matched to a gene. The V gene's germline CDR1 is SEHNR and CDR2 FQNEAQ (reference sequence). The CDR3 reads CASSFRTGPFF. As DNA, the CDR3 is TGTGCCAGCAGCTTTCGGACAGGGCCGTTCTTC.

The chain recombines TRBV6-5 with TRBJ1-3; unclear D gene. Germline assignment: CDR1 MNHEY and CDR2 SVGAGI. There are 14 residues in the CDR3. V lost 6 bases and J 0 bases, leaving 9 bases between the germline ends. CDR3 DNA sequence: TGTGCCAGCAGCCAATCGAGCTCTGGAAACACCATATATTTT. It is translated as CASSQSSSGNTIYF.

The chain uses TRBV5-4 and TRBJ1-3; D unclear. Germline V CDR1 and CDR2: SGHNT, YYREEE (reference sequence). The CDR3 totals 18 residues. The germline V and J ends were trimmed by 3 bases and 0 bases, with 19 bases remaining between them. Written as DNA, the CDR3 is TGTGCCAGCAGCTCGTTCGGACCGGCTACCAGCTCTGGAAACACCATATATTTT. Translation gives CASSSFGPATSSGNTIYF.

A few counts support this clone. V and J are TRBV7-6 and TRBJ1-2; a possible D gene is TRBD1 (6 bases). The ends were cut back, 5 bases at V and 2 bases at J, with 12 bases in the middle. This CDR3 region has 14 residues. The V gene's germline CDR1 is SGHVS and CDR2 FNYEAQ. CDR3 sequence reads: CASSRTARNYGYTF. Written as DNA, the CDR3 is TGTGCCAGCAGCCGGACAGCAAGAAACTATGGCTACACCTTC.

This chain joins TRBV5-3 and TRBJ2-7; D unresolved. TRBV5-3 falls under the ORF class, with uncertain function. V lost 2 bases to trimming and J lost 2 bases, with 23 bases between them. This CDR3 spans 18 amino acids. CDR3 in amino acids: CARSFVRPKSNRPYEQYF. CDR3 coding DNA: TGTGCCAGAAGCTTCGTCCGTCCCAAGTCAAATAGGCCCTACGAGCAGTACTTC.

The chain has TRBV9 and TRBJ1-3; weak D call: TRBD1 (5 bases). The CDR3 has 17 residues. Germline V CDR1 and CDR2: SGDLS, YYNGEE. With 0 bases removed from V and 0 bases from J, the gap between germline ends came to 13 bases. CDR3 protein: CASSVDIGESSGNTIYF. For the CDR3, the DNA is TGTGCCAGCAGCGTAGATATAGGGGAGAGCTCTGGAAACACCATATATTTT.

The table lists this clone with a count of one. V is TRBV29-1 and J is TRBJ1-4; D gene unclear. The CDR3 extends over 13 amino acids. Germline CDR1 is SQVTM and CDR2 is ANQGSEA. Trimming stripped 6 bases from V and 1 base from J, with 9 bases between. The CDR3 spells CSVHMGTNEKLFF. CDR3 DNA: TGCAGCGTCCACATGGGAACTAATGAAAAACTGTTTTTT.

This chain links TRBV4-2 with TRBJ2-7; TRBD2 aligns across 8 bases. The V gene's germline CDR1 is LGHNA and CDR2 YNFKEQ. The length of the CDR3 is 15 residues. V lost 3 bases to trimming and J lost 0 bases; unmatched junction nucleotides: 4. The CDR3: CASSQAGGNSYEQYF. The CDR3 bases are TGTGCCAGCAGCCAGGCGGGGGGTAACTCCTACGAGCAGTACTTC.

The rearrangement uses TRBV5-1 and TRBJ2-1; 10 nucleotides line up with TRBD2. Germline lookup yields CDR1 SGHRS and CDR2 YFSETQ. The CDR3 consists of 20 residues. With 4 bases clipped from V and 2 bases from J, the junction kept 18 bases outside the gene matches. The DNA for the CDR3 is TGCGCCAGCAGCCCTCGCGGAGGAAGCGGGGGGGCAACGACCTACAATGAGCAGTTCTTC. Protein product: CASSPRGGSGGATTYNEQFF.